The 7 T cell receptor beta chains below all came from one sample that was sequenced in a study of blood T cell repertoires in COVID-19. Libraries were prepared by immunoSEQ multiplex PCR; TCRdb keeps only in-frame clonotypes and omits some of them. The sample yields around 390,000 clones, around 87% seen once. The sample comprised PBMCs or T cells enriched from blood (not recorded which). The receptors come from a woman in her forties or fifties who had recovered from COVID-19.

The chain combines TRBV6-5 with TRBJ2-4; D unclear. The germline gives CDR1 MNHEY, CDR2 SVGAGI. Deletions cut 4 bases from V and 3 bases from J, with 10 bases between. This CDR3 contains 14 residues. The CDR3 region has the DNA TGTGCCAGCAGTTCGAAGGAGAACAAAAACATTCAGTACTTC. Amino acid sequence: CASSSKENKNIQYF.

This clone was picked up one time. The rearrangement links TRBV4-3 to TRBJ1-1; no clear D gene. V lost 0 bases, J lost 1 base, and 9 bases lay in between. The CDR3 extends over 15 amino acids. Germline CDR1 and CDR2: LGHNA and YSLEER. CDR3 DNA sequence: TGCGCCAGCAGCCAAGATCACAACAGGAACACTGAAGCTTTCTTT. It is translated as CASSQDHNRNTEAFF.

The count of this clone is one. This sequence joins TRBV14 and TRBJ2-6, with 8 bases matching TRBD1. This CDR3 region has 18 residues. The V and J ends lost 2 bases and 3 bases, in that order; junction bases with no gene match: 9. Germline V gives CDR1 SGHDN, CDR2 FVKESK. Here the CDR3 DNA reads TGTGCCAGCAGCCAATTTTTGCCAGGGGGCTTTGGGGCCAACGTCCTGACTTTC. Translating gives CASSQFLPGGFGANVLTF.

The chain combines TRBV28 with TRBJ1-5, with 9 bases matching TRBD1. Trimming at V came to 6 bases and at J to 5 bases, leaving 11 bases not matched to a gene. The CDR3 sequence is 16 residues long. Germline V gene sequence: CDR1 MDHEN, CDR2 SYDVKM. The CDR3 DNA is TGTGCCAGCAGGAAAAAGGGACAGGGAGAAGATCAGCCCCAGCATTTT. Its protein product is CASRKKGQGEDQPQHF.

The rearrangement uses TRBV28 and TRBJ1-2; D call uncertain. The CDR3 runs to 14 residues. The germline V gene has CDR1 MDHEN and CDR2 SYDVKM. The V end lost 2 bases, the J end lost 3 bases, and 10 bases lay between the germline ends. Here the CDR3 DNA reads TGTGCCAGCAGTTTAAAACGGGATCACTATGGCTACACCTTC. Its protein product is CASSLKRDHYGYTF.

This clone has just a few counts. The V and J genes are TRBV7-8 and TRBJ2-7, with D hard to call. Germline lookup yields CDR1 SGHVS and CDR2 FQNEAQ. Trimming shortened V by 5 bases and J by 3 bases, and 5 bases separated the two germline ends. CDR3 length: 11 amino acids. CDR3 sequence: CASSPSYEQYF. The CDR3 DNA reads TGTGCCAGCAGCCCTAGCTACGAGCAGTACTTC.

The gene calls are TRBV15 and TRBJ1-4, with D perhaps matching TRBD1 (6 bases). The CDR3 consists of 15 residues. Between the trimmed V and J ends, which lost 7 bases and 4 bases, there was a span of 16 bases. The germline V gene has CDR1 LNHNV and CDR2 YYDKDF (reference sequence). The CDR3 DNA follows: TGTGCCACCACGCGGGGGGCGGGACTTAATGAAAAACTGTTTTTT. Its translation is CATTRGAGLNEKLFF.